These 7 T cell receptor beta chains came from one sample sequenced in a study of blood T cell repertoires in COVID-19. TCRdb's table, derived via immunoSEQ multiplex PCR, lists solely in-frame clones and lacks some. The sample consists of about 54,000 clones, around nine tenths of them appearing once. Sequencing was done on a sample of peripheral blood. The source of these receptors is a human donor in a cohort sampled during active COVID-19.

J is TRBJ1-2 and V is TRBV5-8; D is unclear. V was clipped by 2 bases and J by 6 bases, with 5 bases between them. This CDR3 spans 11 amino acids. Per the germline V gene, CDR1 is SGHTS and CDR2 is YDEGEE. CDR3 sequence reads: CASSLLDGYTF. CDR3 in DNA: TGTGCCAGCAGCTTACTAGATGGCTACACCTTC.

The V gene is TRBV18, the J gene TRBJ2-1; the match to TRBD2 covers 7 bases. This CDR3 is 15 amino acids long. Unmatched junction bases numbered 5, after V lost 1 base and J lost 5 bases. Germline V lookup: CDR1 KGHSH, CDR2 LQKENI. Here the CDR3 reads CASSPRRLANNEQFF. The CDR3 DNA reads as TGTGCCAGCTCACCACGACGACTAGCCAACAATGAGCAGTTCTTC. The full variable domain, in which reference TRBV18 and TRBJ2-1 provide the parts outside the CDR3, is NAGVMQNPRHLVRRRGQEARLRCSPMKGHSHVYWYRQLPEEGLKFMVYLQKENIIDESGMPKERFSAEFPKEGPSILRIQQVVRGDSAAYFCASSPRRLANNEQFFGPGTRLTVL.

The chain couples TRBV19 to TRBJ2-1; no firm D call. The CDR3 consists of 13 residues. CDR1 is LNHDA, CDR2 SQIVND, per germline (reference sequence). Trimming took 8 bases from V and 9 from J, leaving 17 bases between them. CDR3 sequence reads: CASRRPPVAEQFF. Here the CDR3 DNA reads TGTGCCAGTCGGCGGCCGCCGGTTGCTGAGCAGTTCTTC.

J is TRBJ2-2 and V is TRBV5-1, with 9 bases that match TRBD2. CDR3 length equals 14 residues. Germline V gene lookup returns CDR1 SGHRS and CDR2 YFSETQ. Trimming removed 1 base from V and 6 bases from J; junction bases left unmatched: 1. CDR3 residues: CASSLTSGPGELFF. The CDR3 nucleotides read TGCGCCAGCAGCTTGACTAGCGGGCCCGGGGAGCTGTTTTTT. Looking up the rest from reference TRBV5-1 and TRBJ2-2 gives the full variable domain: KAGVTQTPRYLIKTRGQQVTLSCSPISGHRSVSWYQQTPGQGLQFLFEYFSETQRNKGNFPGRFSGRQFSNSRSEMNVSTLELGDSALYLCASSLTSGPGELFFGEGSRLTVL.

V is TRBV6-6 and J is TRBJ1-2, with 8 bases fitting TRBD1. Germline-derived CDR1 and CDR2 are MNHNY and SVGAGI (reference sequence). V lost 6 bases to trimming and J lost 4 bases; unmatched junction nucleotides: 7. The CDR3 runs 14 residues. Written as DNA, the CDR3 is TGTGCCAGCAGGATCACAGGGGGGACCTATGGCTACACCTTC. It yields the protein CASRITGGTYGYTF.

This clone was seen more than once but under ten times. The chain is built from TRBV4-2 and TRBJ1-5, with a weak D call TRBD1 (5 bases). V gave up 6 bases and J gave up 0 bases, with 15 bases separating them. The CDR3 totals 16 residues. Germline V gene data show CDR1 as LGHNA and CDR2 as YNFKEQ. The CDR3 DNA reads as TGTGCCAGCAGAGAGACGACAGCTAATAGCAATCAGCCCCAGCATTTT. It specifies CASRETTANSNQPQHF.

This clone has only one observation. The genes are TRBV5-1 and TRBJ2-6, with D perhaps TRBD2 (6 bases). This CDR3 spans 14 amino acids. Germline loops: CDR1 SGHRS, CDR2 YFSETQ. Trimming took off 4 bases at V and 4 bases at J, with 9 bases between the two ends. The CDR3, as DNA: TGCGCCAGCAGCCCGGGGGACGGGGCCAACGTCCTGACTTTC. Protein sequence: CASSPGDGANVLTF.